At least ten counts were recorded for the clone carrying this TCR beta chain. Its antigen is not known. This sample was included in a study of T-cell reconstitution after alpha-beta-depleted transplantation in children. Study-level findings and limits: Newly produced T cells mostly provided counts and TCRbeta diversity after one year, as hyperexpanded clones declined. By about two months after transplant, alpha-beta T cells reportedly arose from several hundred graft clones that had expanded. Surviving recipient T cells and intrathymic progenitors accounted for some patients' high TCRbeta diversity at day 60.

Unique molecular identifiers tagged the TCRbeta library. TCRdb itself ran the PCR reads through MiXCR, one entry per CDR3 protein. The sample lists almost 500,000 distinct CDR3 sequences, approximately 10% occurring once. This CDR3 has 15 amino acids. V shed 6 bases and J 0 bases; nucleotides not matched to a gene: 8. This chain links TRBV12-3 or TRBV12-4 with TRBJ2-7; TRBD1 aligns across 7 bases. The origin of this receptor is a child younger than 10 with inherited bone marrow failure, due to receive a stem cell transplant. The sequenced sample was PBMCs, obtained before TCRalphabeta/CD19-depleted stem cell transplant. CDR3 sequence: CASRSRQGSSYEQYF. The CDR3 DNA sequence: TGTGCCAGCAGAAGTCGACAGGGATCCTCCTACGAGCAGTACTTC.